This T cell receptor (beta chain) was captured in a study of blood T cell repertoires in COVID-19. Study-wide background: The cDNA or gDNA used as material had been derived from T cells, B-cell-depleted T cells, or PBMCs.

CDR3 length equals 14 residues. Trimming at V came to 4 bases and at J to 15 bases, leaving 12 bases not matched to a gene. Looked up from germline, CDR1 is SGHTA and CDR2 is FQGNSA. The repertoire was sequenced with immunoSEQ multiplex PCR; TCRdb's copy has only in-frame clones and lacks some. The table lists roughly 100,000 clones, 60% to 85% of them singletons. The chain recombines TRBV7-2 with TRBJ2-1, with TRBD2 identical over 10 bases. This TCR derives from a woman of 80 years or more with acute or convalescent COVID-19. The specimen was peripheral blood. CDR3 protein: CASSSGLAADRRFF. The DNA of the CDR3 is TGTGCCAGCAGCTCAGGACTAGCGGCCGACCGCCGGTTCTTC.